This T cell receptor (beta chain) was captured by sequencing in a study of circulating and synovial CD4+ cells in juvenile arthritis. Trimming pared 1 base from V and 1 base from J, leaving 17 bases between. The CDR3 runs to 18 residues. Germline V CDR1 and CDR2: SGHTA, FQGNSA. Here immunoSEQ multiplex PCR was the method, and the copy in TCRdb shows in-frame clones only, minus some. The table has about 33,000 clones, roughly 96% seen once; the top ten hold around 0.17%. This chain uses TRBV7-2 with TRBJ1-5; TRBD1 might be the D (5 bases). The clonotype was recovered from a human donor with juvenile idiopathic arthritis. The specimen sequenced was CD4+ T cells from blood. CDR3 region: CASSLVGGGGMSNQPQHF. The CDR3 nucleotides are TGTGCCAGCAGCTTAGTAGGCGGGGGAGGTATGAGCAATCAGCCCCAGCATTTT.